Detailed here is one T cell receptor beta chain. Antigen specificity is unknown. Sequencing used immunoSEQ multiplex PCR; TCRdb keeps in-frame clones, though not all of them. Of roughly 140,000 clones listed, around 88% are singletons. The germline CDR1 and CDR2 sequences are LNHDA and SQIVND (reference sequence). The CDR3 runs to 13 residues. Between the trimmed V and J ends, which lost 4 bases and 8 bases, there was a span of 11 bases. This sample stems from a study of T cell responses to AZD1222 COVID-19 vaccine. General study points: In all cases, repertoires were sampled only after the peak T cell response. Two doses of AZD1222 preceded a rise in Spike-specific TCR breadth and depth.

J is TRBJ1-4 and V is TRBV19, with D possibly matching TRBD1 (5 bases). This specimen was peripheral blood, taken on day 0 of MenACWY control vaccination. The TCR originated in an adult in good health. The CDR3 region has the DNA TGTGCCAGTAGTAGAGGGACCGAGGAAAAACTGTTTTTT. It translates to CASSRGTEEKLFF.